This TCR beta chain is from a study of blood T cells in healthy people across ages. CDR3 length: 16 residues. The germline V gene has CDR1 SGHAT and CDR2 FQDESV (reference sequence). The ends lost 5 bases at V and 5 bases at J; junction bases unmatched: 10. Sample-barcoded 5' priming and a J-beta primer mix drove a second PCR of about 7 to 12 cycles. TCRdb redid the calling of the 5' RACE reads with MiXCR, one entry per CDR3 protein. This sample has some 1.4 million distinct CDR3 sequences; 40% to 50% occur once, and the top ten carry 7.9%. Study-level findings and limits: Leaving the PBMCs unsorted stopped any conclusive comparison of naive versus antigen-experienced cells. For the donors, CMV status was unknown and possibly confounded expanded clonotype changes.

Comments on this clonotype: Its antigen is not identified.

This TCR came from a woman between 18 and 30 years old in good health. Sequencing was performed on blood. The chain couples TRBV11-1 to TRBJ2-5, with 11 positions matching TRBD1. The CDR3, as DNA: TGTGCCAGCAGCGTTACCGGGACAGGGGGTGAGGAGACCCAGTACTTC. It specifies CASSVTGTGGEETQYF.